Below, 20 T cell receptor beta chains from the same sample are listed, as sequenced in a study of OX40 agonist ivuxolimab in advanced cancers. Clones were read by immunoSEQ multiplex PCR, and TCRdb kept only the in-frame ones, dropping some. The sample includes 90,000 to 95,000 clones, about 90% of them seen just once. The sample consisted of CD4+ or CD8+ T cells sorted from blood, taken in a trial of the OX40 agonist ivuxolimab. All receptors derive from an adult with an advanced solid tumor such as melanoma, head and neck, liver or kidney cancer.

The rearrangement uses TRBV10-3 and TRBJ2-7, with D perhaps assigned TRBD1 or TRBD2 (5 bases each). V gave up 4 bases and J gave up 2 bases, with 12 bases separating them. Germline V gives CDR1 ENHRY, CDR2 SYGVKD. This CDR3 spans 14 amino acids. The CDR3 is CAISAGTQTYEQYV. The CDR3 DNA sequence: TGTGCCATCAGTGCCGGGACCCAGACCTACGAGCAGTACGTC.

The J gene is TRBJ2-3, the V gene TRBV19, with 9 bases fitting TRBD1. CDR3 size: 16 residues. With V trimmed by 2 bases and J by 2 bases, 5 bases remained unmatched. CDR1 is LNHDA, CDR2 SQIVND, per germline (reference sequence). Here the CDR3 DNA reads TGTGCCAGTAGTATAAGACAGGGGGAAGTCACAGATACGCAGTATTTT. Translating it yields CASSIRQGEVTDTQYF.

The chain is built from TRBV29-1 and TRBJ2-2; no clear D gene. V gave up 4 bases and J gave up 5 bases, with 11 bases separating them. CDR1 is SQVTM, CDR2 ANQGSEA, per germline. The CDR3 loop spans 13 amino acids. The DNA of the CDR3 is TGCAGCGTTGGGGTTGGGGTGACCGGGGAGCTGTTTTTT. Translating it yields CSVGVGVTGELFF.

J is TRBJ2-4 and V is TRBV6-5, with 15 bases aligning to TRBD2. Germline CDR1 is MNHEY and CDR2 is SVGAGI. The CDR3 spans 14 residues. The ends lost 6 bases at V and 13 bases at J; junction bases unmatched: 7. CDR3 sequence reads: CASRSGLAGGFQYF. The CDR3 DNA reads TGTGCCAGCAGATCGGGACTAGCGGGAGGATTCCAGTACTTC.

The CDR3: CASRADSSNQPQHF. The CDR3, as DNA: TGTGCCAGCAGGGCCGACAGCAGCAATCAGCCCCAGCATTTT. V usage is TRBV28 and J usage is TRBJ1-5; possible D gene TRBD1, 5 bases. CDR1 is MDHEN, CDR2 SYDVKM, per germline. The CDR3 runs 14 residues. Trimming stripped 6 bases from V and 1 base from J, with 10 bases between.

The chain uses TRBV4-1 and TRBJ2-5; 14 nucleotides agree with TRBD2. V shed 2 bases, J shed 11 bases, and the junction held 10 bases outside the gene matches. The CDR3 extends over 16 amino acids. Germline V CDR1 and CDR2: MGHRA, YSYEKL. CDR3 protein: CASSQPAGLAGGAQYF. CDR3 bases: TGCGCCAGCAGCCAACCGGCCGGACTAGCGGGAGGAGCTCAGTACTTC.

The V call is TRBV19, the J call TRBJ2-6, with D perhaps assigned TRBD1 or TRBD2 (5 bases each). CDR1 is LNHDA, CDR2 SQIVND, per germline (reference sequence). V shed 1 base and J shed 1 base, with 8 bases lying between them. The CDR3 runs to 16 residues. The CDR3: CASSIAGQSGANVLTF. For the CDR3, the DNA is TGTGCCAGTAGTATAGCGGGGCAATCTGGGGCCAACGTCCTGACTTTC.

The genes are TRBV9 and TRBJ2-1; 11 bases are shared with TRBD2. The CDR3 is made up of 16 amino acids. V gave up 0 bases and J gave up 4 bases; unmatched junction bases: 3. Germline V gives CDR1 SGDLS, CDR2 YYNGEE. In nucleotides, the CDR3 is TGTGCCAGCAGCGTAGTAGGGACTAGCGGTTACAATGAGCAGTTCTTC. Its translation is CASSVVGTSGYNEQFF.

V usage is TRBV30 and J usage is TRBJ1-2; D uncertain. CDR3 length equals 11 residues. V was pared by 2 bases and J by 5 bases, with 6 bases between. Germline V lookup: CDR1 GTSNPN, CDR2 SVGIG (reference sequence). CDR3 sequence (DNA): TGTGCCTGGAGTCTGGGGTATGGCTACACCTTC. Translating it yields CAWSLGYGYTF. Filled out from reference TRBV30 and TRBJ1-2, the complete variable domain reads SQTIHQWPATLVQPVGSPLSLECTVEGTSNPNLYWYRQAAGRGLQLLFYSVGIGQISSEVPQNLSASRPQDRQFILSSKKLLLSDSGFYLCAWSLGYGYTFGSGTRLTVV.

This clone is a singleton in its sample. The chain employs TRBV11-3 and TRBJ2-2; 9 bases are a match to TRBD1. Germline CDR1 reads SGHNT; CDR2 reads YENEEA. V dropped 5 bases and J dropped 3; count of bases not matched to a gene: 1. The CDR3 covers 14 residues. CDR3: CASSRDRDTGELFF. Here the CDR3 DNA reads TGTGCCAGCAGCCGGGACAGGGACACCGGGGAGCTGTTTTTT.

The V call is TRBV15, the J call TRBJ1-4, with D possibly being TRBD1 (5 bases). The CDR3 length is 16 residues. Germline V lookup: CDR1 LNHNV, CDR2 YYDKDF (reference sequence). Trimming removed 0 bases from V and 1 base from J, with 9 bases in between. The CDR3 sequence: CATSRDRTQTNEKLFF. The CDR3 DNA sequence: TGTGCCACCAGCAGAGATCGGACACAAACTAATGAAAAACTGTTTTTT.

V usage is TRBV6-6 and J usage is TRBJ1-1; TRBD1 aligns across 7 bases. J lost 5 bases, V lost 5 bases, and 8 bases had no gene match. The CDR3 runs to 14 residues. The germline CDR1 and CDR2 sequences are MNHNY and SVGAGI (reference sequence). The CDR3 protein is CASSSQNRGTEAFF. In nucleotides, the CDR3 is TGTGCCAGCAGTAGCCAAAACAGGGGAACTGAAGCTTTCTTT.

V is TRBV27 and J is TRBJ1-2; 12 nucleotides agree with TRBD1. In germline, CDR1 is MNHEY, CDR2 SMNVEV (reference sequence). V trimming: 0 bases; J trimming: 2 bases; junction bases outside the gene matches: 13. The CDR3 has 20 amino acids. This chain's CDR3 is CASSLSGTGGGPLRNYGYTF. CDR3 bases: TGTGCCAGCAGTTTATCTGGGACAGGGGGCGGGCCGCTAAGGAACTATGGCTACACCTTC.

The CDR3 region is CASSLGDTGELFF. DNA for the CDR3: TGTGCCAGCAGCTTGGGGGACACCGGGGAGCTGTTTTTT. This sequence joins TRBV11-3 and TRBJ2-2; D could derive from TRBD1 or TRBD2 (5 bases each). The germline gives CDR1 SGHNT, CDR2 YENEEA. This CDR3 is built from 13 residues. The V and J ends lost 3 bases and 3 bases respectively, with 5 bases between them.

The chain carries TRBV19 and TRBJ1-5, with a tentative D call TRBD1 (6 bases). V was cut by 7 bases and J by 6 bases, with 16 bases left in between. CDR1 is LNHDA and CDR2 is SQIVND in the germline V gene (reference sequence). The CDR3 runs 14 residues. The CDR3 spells CASNAGGRSQPQHF. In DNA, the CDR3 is TGTGCCAGTAACGCGGGGGGGCGAAGTCAGCCCCAGCATTTT.

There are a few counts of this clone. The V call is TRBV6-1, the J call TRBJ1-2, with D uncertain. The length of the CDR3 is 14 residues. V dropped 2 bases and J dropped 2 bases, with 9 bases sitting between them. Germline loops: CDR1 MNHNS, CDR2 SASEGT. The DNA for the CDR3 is TGTGCCAGCAGTGAAAGTGGAGGAAACTATGGCTACACCTTC. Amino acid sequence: CASSESGGNYGYTF.

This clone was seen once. CDR3: CATSRGSGRAYNEQFF. In DNA form, the CDR3 reads TGTGCCACCAGCAGAGGTAGCGGGAGGGCTTACAATGAGCAGTTCTTC. The rearrangement uses TRBV15 and TRBJ2-1; 11 bases agree with TRBD2. CDR1 is LNHNV and CDR2 is YYDKDF in the germline V gene (reference sequence). V lost 1 base, J lost 4 bases, and 3 bases stayed unmatched. The CDR3 is made up of 16 amino acids. Full variable domain (remainder filled in from reference TRBV15 and TRBJ2-1): DAMVIQNPRYQVTQFGKPVTLSCSQTLNHNVMYWYQQKSSQAPKLLFHYYDKDFNNEADTPDNFQSRRPNTSFCFLDIRSPGLGDTAMYLCATSRGSGRAYNEQFFGPGTRLTVL.

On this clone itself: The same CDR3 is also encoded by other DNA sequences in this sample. As DNA, the CDR3 is TGTGCCAGCTCACCCTCAATCGCGGATACGCAGTATTTT. It translates to CASSPSIADTQYF. V and J are TRBV18 and TRBJ2-3, with D hard to call. The CDR3 totals 13 residues. V was pared by 3 bases and J by 6 bases, with 10 bases between. Germline V CDR1 and CDR2: KGHSH, LQKENI.

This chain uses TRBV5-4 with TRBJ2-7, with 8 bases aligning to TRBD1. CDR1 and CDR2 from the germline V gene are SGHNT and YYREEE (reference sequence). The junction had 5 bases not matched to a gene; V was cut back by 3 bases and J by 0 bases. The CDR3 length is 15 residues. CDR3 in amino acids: CASSSRTGSSYEQYF. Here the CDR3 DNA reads TGTGCCAGCAGCTCACGGACAGGGAGCTCCTACGAGCAGTACTTC.

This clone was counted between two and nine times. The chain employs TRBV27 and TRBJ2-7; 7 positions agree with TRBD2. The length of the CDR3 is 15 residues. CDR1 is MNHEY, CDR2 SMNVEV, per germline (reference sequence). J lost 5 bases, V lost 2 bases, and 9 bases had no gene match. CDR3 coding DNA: TGTGCCAGCAGTTTAGGACTAGTGCTCCTCAACGAGCAGTACGTC. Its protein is CASSLGLVLLNEQYV.